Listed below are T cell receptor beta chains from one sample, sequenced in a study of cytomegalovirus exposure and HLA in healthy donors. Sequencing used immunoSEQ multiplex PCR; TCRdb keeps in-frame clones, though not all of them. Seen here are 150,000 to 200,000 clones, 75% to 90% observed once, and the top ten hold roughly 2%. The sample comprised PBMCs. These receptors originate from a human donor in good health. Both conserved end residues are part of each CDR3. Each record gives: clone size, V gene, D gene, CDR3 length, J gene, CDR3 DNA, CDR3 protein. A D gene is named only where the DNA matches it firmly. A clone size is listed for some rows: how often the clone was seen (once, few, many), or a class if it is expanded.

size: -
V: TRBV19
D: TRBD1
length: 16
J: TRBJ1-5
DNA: TGTGCCAGTATTGGGACAGGGGGCGCGTATGATCAGCCCCAGCATTTT
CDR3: CASIGTGGAYDQPQHF

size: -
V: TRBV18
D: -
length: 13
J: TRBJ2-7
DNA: TGTGCCAGCTCACCACCTAACAGCTACGAGCAGTACTTC
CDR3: CASSPPNSYEQYF

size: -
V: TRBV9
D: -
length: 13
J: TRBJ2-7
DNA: TGTGCCAGCAGCGGGGACATCTCCTACGAGCAGTACTTC
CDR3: CASSGDISYEQYF

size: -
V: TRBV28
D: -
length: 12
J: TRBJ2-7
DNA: TGTGCCAGCAGGGGCCGGACTTACGAGCAGTACTTC
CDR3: CASRGRTYEQYF

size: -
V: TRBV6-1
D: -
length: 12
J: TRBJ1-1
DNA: TGTGCCAGCAGTGCGGGAAGTGGGGAAGCTTTCTTT
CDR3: CASSAGSGEAFF

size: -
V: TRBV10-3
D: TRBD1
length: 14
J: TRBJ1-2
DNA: TGTGCCATCACCGGGACAGGGGTGAACTATGGCTACACCTTC
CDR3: CAITGTGVNYGYTF

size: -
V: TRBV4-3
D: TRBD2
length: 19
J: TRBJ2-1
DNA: TGCGCCAGCAGCCACCTATTTGCGCAGAAGGGACTAGGGGGCAATGAGCAGTTCTTC
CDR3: CASSHLFAQKGLGGNEQFF

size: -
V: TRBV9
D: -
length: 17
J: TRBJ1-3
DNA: TGTGCCAGCAGCGTAGGTCATAGTTGGAGATCTGGAAACACCATATATTTT
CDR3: CASSVGHSWRSGNTIYF

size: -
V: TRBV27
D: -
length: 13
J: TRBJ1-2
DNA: TGTGCCAGCAGTTTTGGGGGCGCCGGTGGCTACACCTTC
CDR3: CASSFGGAGGYTF

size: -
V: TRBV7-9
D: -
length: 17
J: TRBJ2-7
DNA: TGTGCCAGCAGCTTAGGAGGCGGAGCGGGCCCCCCGGACGAGCAGTACTTC
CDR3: CASSLGGGAGPPDEQYF

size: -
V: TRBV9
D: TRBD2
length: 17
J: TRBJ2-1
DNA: TGTGCCAGCAGCGTAGCTAGGGGACTAGCGGGTTACAATGAGCAGTTCTTC
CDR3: CASSVARGLAGYNEQFF

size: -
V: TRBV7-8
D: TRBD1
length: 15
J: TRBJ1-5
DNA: TGTGCCAGCAGCGACGGGACAGGGATCAATCAGCCCCAGCATTTT
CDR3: CASSDGTGINQPQHF

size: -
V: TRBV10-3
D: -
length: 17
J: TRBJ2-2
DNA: TGTGCCATCAGTGAAGGGGGAGGGGGGGCAATTGCTGGGGAGCTGTTTTTT
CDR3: CAISEGGGGAIAGELFF

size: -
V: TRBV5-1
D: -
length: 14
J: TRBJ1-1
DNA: TGCGCCAGCAGCTTGCCACAGCAAAACACTGAAGCTTTCTTT
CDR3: CASSLPQQNTEAFF

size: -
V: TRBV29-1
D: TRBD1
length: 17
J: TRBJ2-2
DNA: TGCAGCGTTGGGACAGGGCATTACCCTTCGAACACCGGGGAGCTGTTTTTT
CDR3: CSVGTGHYPSNTGELFF

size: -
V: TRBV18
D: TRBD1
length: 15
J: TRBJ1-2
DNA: TGTGCCAGCTCACCTTCCACAGGGGGCGCCGACGGCTACACCTTC
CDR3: CASSPSTGGADGYTF

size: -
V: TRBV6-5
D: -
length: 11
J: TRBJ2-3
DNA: TGTGCCAGCAGTTACCGAGATACGCAGTATTTT
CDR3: CASSYRDTQYF

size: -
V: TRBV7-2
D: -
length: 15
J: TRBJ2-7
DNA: TGTGCCAGCAGCTTAGAGGGGCAGGGTCTCTACGAGCAGTACTTC
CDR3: CASSLEGQGLYEQYF

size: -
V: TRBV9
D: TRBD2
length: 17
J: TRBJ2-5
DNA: TGTGCCAGCAGCCCCACCACCGGACTAGCGGGGAAAGAGACCCAGTACTTC
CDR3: CASSPTTGLAGKETQYF

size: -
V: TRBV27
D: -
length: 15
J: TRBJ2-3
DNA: TGTGCCAGCAGTTTAGCGGGATCCAGCACAGATACGCAGTATTTT
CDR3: CASSLAGSSTDTQYF

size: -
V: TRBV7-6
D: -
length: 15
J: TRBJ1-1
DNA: TGTGCCAGCAGCTTAAAGACAGGTTTGAACACTGAAGCTTTCTTT
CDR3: CASSLKTGLNTEAFF

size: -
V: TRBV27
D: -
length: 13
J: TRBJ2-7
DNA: TGTGCCAGCAGTTCCTCGAAGTTGGAGGAGCAGTACTTC
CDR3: CASSSSKLEEQYF

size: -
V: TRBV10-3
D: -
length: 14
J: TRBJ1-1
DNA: TGTGCCATCTCAAACAGGGAGGGGAACACTGAAGCTTTCTTT
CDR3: CAISNREGNTEAFF

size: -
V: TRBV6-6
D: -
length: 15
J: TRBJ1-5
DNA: TGTGCCAGCAGTTACTCGACTTGGAGGAATCAGCCCCAGCATTTT
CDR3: CASSYSTWRNQPQHF

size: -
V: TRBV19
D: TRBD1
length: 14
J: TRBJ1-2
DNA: TGTGCCAGTAGTTCCACGACAGGGGCCTATGGCTACACCTTC
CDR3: CASSSTTGAYGYTF

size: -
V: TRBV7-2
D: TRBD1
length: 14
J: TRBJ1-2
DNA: TGTGCCAGCAGCTTAGCGGGGACAGGGCCGAGCTACACCTTC
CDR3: CASSLAGTGPSYTF

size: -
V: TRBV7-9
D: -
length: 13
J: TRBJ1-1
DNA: TGTGCCAGCAGCTTAAGGCGGGAGACTGAAGCTTTCTTT
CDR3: CASSLRRETEAFF

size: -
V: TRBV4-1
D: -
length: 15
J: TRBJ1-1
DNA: TGCGCCAGCAGAGACTTACAGGTCGTGAACACTGAAGCTTTCTTT
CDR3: CASRDLQVVNTEAFF

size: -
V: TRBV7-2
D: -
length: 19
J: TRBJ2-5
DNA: TGTGCCAGCAGCTTAAAAAAGACAGGTCCGGCAGGGCTCCAAGAGACCCAGTACTTC
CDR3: CASSLKKTGPAGLQETQYF

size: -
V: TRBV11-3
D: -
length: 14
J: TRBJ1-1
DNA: TGTGCCAGCAGCTCGGGGGTTTTTAACACTGAAGCTTTCTTT
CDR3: CASSSGVFNTEAFF

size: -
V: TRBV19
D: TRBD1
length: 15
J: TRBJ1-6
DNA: TGTGCCAGTAGTATTGGACAGGGGAGTAATTCACCCCTCCACTTT
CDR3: CASSIGQGSNSPLHF

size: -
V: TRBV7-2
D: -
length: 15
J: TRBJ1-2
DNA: TGTGCCAGCAGCCAAGGGCAGGGTGGTATCTATGGCTACACCTTC
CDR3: CASSQGQGGIYGYTF

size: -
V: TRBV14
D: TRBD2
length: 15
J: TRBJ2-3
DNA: TGTGCCAGCAGCCAAGGTCCGGGGGGGATAGATACGCAGTATTTT
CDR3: CASSQGPGGIDTQYF

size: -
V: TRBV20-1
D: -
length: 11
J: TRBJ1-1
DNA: TGCAGTGCTAAGGGGGTCACTGAAGCTTTCTTT
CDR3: CSAKGVTEAFF

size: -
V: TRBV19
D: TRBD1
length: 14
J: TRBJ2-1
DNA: TGTGCCAGTAGTTGGGGACAGGCAGACAATGAGCAGTTCTTC
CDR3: CASSWGQADNEQFF

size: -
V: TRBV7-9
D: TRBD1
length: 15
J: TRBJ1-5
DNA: TGTGCCAGCAGCTTAGAGGGGGCTTTGGGGCAGCCCCAGCATTTT
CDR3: CASSLEGALGQPQHF

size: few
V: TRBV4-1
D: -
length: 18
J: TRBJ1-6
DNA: TGCGCCAGCAGCCAAGAATTAAATGAGGCTCCCTATAATTCACCCCTCCACTTT
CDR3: CASSQELNEAPYNSPLHF

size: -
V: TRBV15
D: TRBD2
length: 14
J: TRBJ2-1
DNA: TGTGCCACCAAACTAGCGGGGGGGCTTGATGAGCAGTTCTTC
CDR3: CATKLAGGLDEQFF

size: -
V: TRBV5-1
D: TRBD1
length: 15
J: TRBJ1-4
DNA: TGCGCCAGCAGCTTGATGGGACAGACTAATGAAAAACTGTTTTTT
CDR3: CASSLMGQTNEKLFF

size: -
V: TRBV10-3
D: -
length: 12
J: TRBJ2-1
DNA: TGTGCCATCTCGGGGGAGGTAAATGAGCAGTTCTTC
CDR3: CAISGEVNEQFF

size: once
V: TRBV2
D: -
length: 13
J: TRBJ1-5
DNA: TGTGCCAGCAGTTGGGCCGAGGGGGAGCCCCAGCATTTT
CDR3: CASSWAEGEPQHF

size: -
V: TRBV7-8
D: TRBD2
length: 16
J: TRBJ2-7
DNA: TGTGCCAGCAGCAACCGCCGGGACTACCTCTCCTACGAGCAGTACTTC
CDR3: CASSNRRDYLSYEQYF

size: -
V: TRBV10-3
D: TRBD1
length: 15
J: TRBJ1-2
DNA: TGTGCCATCAGTGGTGAGACAGGGGCTAACTATGGCTACACCTTC
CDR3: CAISGETGANYGYTF

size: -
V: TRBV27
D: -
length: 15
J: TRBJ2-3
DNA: TGTGCCAGCAGTTTAAAACAGATACGCACAGATACGCAGTATTTT
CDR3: CASSLKQIRTDTQYF

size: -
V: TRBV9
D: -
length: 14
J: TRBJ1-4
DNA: TGTGCCAGCAGTCGCGACAGCTATAATGAAAAACTGTTTTTT
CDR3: CASSRDSYNEKLFF

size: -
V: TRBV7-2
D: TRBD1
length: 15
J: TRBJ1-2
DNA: TGTGCCAGCAGCCTCCGGGACAGGGGGCTTGGTGGCTACACCTTC
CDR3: CASSLRDRGLGGYTF

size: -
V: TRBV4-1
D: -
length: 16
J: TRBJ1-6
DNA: TGCGCCAGCAGCTCCCTTTGGGGGGACTATAATTCACCCCTCCACTTT
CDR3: CASSSLWGDYNSPLHF